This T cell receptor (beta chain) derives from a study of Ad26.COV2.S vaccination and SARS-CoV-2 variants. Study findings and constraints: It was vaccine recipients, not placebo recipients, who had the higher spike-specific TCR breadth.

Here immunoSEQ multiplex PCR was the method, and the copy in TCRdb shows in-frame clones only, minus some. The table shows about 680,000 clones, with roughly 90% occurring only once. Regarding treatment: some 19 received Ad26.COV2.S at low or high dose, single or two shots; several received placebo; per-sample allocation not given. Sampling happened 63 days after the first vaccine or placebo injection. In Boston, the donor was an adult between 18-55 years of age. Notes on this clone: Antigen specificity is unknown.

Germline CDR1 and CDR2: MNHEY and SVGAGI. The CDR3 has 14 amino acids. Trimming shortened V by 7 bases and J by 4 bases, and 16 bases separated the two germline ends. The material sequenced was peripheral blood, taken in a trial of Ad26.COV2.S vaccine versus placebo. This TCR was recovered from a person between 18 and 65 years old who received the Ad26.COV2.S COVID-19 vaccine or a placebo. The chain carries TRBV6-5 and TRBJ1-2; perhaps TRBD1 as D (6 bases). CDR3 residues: CASISRQVGYGYTF. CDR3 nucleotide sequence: TGTGCCAGCATCTCCCGACAGGTGGGCTATGGCTACACCTTC.